One and the same sample provided the 27 T cell receptor beta chains below, sequenced in a study of shared clonotypes between healthy human individuals. Measured with immunoSEQ multiplex PCR; TCRdb has only the in-frame clones, and not every one. Here the sample spans about 1.5 million clones, approximately 98% being singletons. What was sequenced was naive CD4+ T cells sorted from blood. Subset reported: CD45RA+ positively selected. The receptor set was obtained from a man younger than 45 in good health.

The CDR3 sequence: CASSPFAAGAGELFF. The CDR3 nucleotides read TGTGCCAGCTCACCATTCGCGGCAGGGGCCGGGGAGCTGTTTTTT. This chain joins TRBV18 and TRBJ2-2; TRBD1 is a possible D gene (6 bases). Per the germline V gene, CDR1 is KGHSH and CDR2 is LQKENI. CDR3 length equals 15 residues. V lost 2 bases, J lost 6 bases, and 13 bases lay in between.

The V call is TRBV5-6, the J call TRBJ2-7; unclear D gene. The length of the CDR3 is 15 residues. Trimming stripped 1 base from V and 4 bases from J, with 15 bases between. Germline CDR1 SGHDT, CDR2 YYEEEE. CDR3 DNA: TGTGCCAGCAGCTTGACCCCCTACGGTACTTACGAGCAGTACTTC. Translating gives CASSLTPYGTYEQYF.

V is TRBV27 and J is TRBJ2-7, with 7 positions matching TRBD1. CDR3 size: 15 residues. Germline-derived CDR1 and CDR2 are MNHEY and SMNVEV (reference sequence). The V and J ends lost 3 bases and 2 bases, in that order; junction bases with no gene match: 7. The CDR3 loop is CASSFRQGQTYEQYF. CDR3 DNA: TGTGCCAGCAGTTTCCGACAGGGACAAACCTACGAGCAGTACTTC.

This chain connects TRBV25-1 to TRBJ2-7, with D perhaps TRBD2 (5 bases). CDR3 length: 12 amino acids. V shed 6 bases and J shed 5 bases, with 11 bases lying between them. Germline-derived CDR1 and CDR2 are MGHDK and SYGVNS. As DNA, the CDR3 is TGTGCCAGCAGAGACTATTCAGACGAGCAGTACTTC. Translating gives CASRDYSDEQYF.

The J gene is TRBJ2-7, the V gene TRBV21-1; the D call TRBD2 from the table was never checked on the DNA. TRBV21-1 is given as a pseudogene. The CDR3 is 14 residues long. This chain's CDR3 is CASEVSGPYYEQYF. The CDR3, as DNA: TGTGCCAGCGAGGTTAGCGGGCCGTACTACGAGCAGTACTTC.

CDR3 bases: TGCGCCAGCAGCTTGGCCGGGCCAGAGATCTACGAGCAGTACTTC. Translated: CASSLAGPEIYEQYF. V is TRBV5-1 and J is TRBJ2-7; D is unclear. The CDR3 sequence is 15 residues long. Germline lookup yields CDR1 SGHRS and CDR2 YFSETQ. V lost 0 bases and J 3 bases, leaving 13 bases between the germline ends.

Concerning this clone: This specimen includes other DNA sequences encoding the same CDR3. This chain connects TRBV5-1 to TRBJ2-1; D uncertain. Trimming removed 0 bases at V and 8 bases at J, with 6 bases between. From germline, CDR1 is SGHRS and CDR2 YFSETQ. The CDR3 spans 12 residues. As DNA, the CDR3 is TGCGCCAGCAGCTTGGAAGGGTATGAGCAGTTCTTC. It is translated as CASSLEGYEQFF.

This chain joins TRBV19 and TRBJ2-7, with TRBD2 matching 9 bases. V lost 5 bases to trimming and J lost 3 bases; unmatched junction nucleotides: 5. Germline loops: CDR1 LNHDA, CDR2 SQIVND (reference sequence). The CDR3 totals 14 residues. The CDR3 here is CASSRGTSHYEQYF. Here the CDR3 DNA reads TGTGCCAGTAGTCGTGGGACTAGCCACTACGAGCAGTACTTC.

The chain carries TRBV5-5 and TRBJ2-2; TRBD2 matches at 11 bases. The ends lost 3 bases at V and 3 bases at J; junction bases unmatched: 4. Germline CDR1 and CDR2: SGHKS and YYEKEE (reference sequence). CDR3 length: 16 residues. CDR3 sequence reads: CASSSLLAGDTGELFF. The CDR3, as DNA: TGTGCCAGCAGCTCGCTACTAGCGGGGGACACCGGGGAGCTGTTTTTT.

V usage is TRBV5-1 and J usage is TRBJ2-5; TRBD1 matches 8 bases. Germline CDR1 reads SGHRS; CDR2 reads YFSETQ. The CDR3 runs to 15 residues. J lost 5 bases, V lost 4 bases, and 10 bases had no gene match. The CDR3, as DNA: TGCGCCAGCAGCGGCAAACAGGGGGGAGGCGAGACCCAGTACTTC. Its translation is CASSGKQGGGETQYF.

The chain employs TRBV7-2 and TRBJ1-1; unclear D gene. Trimming removed 3 bases from V and 6 bases from J, with 8 bases in between. The germline gives CDR1 SGHTA, CDR2 FQGNSA. The CDR3 is made up of 12 amino acids. CDR3 in amino acids: CASSFLRAEAFF. DNA of the CDR3: TGTGCCAGCAGCTTCCTAAGGGCTGAAGCTTTCTTT.

This chain uses TRBV9 with TRBJ2-6; D perhaps matches TRBD1 (5 bases). The CDR3 is made up of 15 amino acids. Trimming removed 4 bases at V and 6 bases at J, with 14 bases between. Germline V gene data show CDR1 as SGDLS and CDR2 as YYNGEE. CDR3 amino acids: CASSPDSQKANVLTF. The CDR3 DNA sequence: TGTGCCAGCAGCCCTGACAGTCAAAAGGCCAACGTCCTGACTTTC. The full variable domain, rest sourced from reference TRBV9 and TRBJ2-6, is DSGVTQTPKHLITATGQRVTLRCSPRSGDLSVYWYQQSLDQGLQFLIQYYNGEERAKGNILERFSAQQFPDLHSELNLSSLELGDSALYFCASSPDSQKANVLTFGAGSRLTVL.

This chain uses TRBV7-2 with TRBJ2-7; TRBD1 or TRBD2 may be the D gene (7 bases each). The CDR3 is made up of 12 amino acids. The V end was cut by 5 bases, the J end by 9 bases, with 14 bases between. CDR1 is SGHTA, CDR2 FQGNSA, per germline. The chain's CDR3 is CASSTTGEGQYF. CDR3 DNA sequence: TGTGCCAGCAGCACAACAGGGGAGGGGCAGTACTTC.

V usage is TRBV7-8 and J usage is TRBJ2-1; TRBD2 aligns across 8 bases. Germline lookup yields CDR1 SGHVS and CDR2 FQNEAQ. CDR3 length: 16 residues. Trimming removed 1 base from V and 9 bases from J; junction bases left unmatched: 11. CDR3 residues: CASSLVGGLAGGEQFF. For the CDR3, the DNA is TGTGCCAGCAGCTTAGTGGGTGGGCTAGCGGGTGGTGAGCAGTTCTTC. Drawing the rest from reference TRBV7-8 and TRBJ2-1, the complete variable domain is GAGVSQSPRYKVAKRGQDVALRCDPISGHVSLFWYQQALGQGPEFLTYFQNEAQLDKSGLPSDRFFAERPEGSVSTLKIQRTQQEDSAVYLCASSLVGGLAGGEQFFGPGTRLTVL.

To note about this clone: Other DNA sequences in the sample encode the same CDR3. The chain has TRBV28 and TRBJ2-3, with D perhaps matching TRBD2 (6 bases). Trimming cost V 9 bases and J 3 bases, with 10 bases left between them. This CDR3 has 12 residues. CDR1 MDHEN and CDR2 SYDVKM come from the germline V gene. The CDR3 reads CASSRGTDTQYF. CDR3 in DNA: TGTGCCAGTAGCCGGGGGACAGATACGCAGTATTTT.

Only a few counts were recorded for this clone. This sample also contains other DNA sequences that code for the same CDR3. The chain employs TRBV9 and TRBJ2-1; D is possibly TRBD1 or TRBD2 (5 bases each). CDR1 is SGDLS, CDR2 YYNGEE, per germline. V lost 0 bases and J 5 bases, leaving 6 bases between the germline ends. CDR3 length: 13 amino acids. The CDR3 DNA follows: TGTGCCAGCAGCGTAGGGGGGAACAATGAGCAGTTCTTC. Amino acid sequence: CASSVGGNNEQFF.

The rearrangement uses TRBV29-1 and TRBJ2-1, with TRBD2 matching over 15 bases. Germline CDR1 SQVTM, CDR2 ANQGSEA. The CDR3 consists of 15 residues. Trimming cost V 5 bases and J 5 bases; bases outside gene matches: 4. Here the CDR3 DNA reads TGCAGCGTTAGGACTAGCGGGAGGGACCACAATGAGCAGTTCTTC. Amino acids: CSVRTSGRDHNEQFF.

This chain joins TRBV5-1 and TRBJ1-1; no definite D call. Trimming took 3 bases from V and 3 from J, leaving 15 bases between them. This CDR3 spans 15 amino acids. Germline CDR1 reads SGHRS; CDR2 reads YFSETQ. The DNA of the CDR3 is TGCGCCAGCAGCTGGGAGGAGGCGGCCTACACTGAAGCTTTCTTT. Residues: CASSWEEAAYTEAFF.

The CDR3 is CASSPQGREVGNEQFF. CDR3 DNA sequence: TGTGCCAGCTCACCACAGGGTAGGGAGGTGGGCAATGAGCAGTTCTTC. The chain links TRBV18 to TRBJ2-1, with TRBD2 as a possible D gene (6 bases). V lost 1 base and J 6 bases, leaving 16 bases between the germline ends. The CDR3 consists of 16 residues. Germline lookup yields CDR1 KGHSH and CDR2 LQKENI.

J is TRBJ2-3 and V is TRBV29-1, with 10 bases that match TRBD2. This CDR3 is 13 amino acids long. V lost 5 bases and J lost 5; bases outside the gene matches: 4. CDR1 is SQVTM and CDR2 is ANQGSEA in the germline V gene. Written as DNA, the CDR3 is TGCAGCGTTAGCGGGAGGGCGGTAGATACGCAGTATTTT. Its protein product is CSVSGRAVDTQYF.

The chain is built from TRBV18 and TRBJ2-5; no reliable D call. V lost 2 bases to trimming and J lost 2 bases, with 15 bases between them. The V gene's germline CDR1 is KGHSH and CDR2 LQKENI. The CDR3 sequence is 16 residues long. DNA for the CDR3: TGTGCCAGCTCACCAGTGTCTGGAATAACGCAAGAGACCCAGTACTTC. This sequence encodes CASSPVSGITQETQYF.

V usage is TRBV2 and J usage is TRBJ1-5, with D uncertain. The CDR3 totals 12 residues. In germline, CDR1 is SNHLY, CDR2 FYNNEI. CDR3 loop: CASRGLDQPQHF. The CDR3 DNA is TGTGCAAGCCGGGGTCTGGATCAGCCCCAGCATTTT.

The DNA for the CDR3 is TGCGCCAGCAGCTTGGGTCCATTCGAAACCGGGGAGCTGTTTTTT. Its translation: CASSLGPFETGELFF. J is TRBJ2-2 and V is TRBV5-1, with no clear D. Germline V gives CDR1 SGHRS, CDR2 YFSETQ. The CDR3 loop spans 15 amino acids. V was clipped by 0 bases and J by 5 bases, with 11 bases between them.

V usage is TRBV5-1 and J usage is TRBJ2-2; the match to TRBD1 covers 10 bases. Unmatched junction bases numbered 9, after V lost 5 bases and J lost 5 bases. Germline loops: CDR1 SGHRS, CDR2 YFSETQ. The CDR3 covers 16 residues. CDR3 sequence (DNA): TGCGCCAGCAGACCCGACAGGGGGCTTACAACCGGGGAGCTGTTTTTT. Its translation is CASRPDRGLTTGELFF. Full variable domain (outside the CDR3, taken from reference TRBV5-1 and TRBJ2-2): KAGVTQTPRYLIKTRGQQVTLSCSPISGHRSVSWYQQTPGQGLQFLFEYFSETQRNKGNFPGRFSGRQFSNSRSEMNVSTLELGDSALYLCASRPDRGLTTGELFFGEGSRLTVL.

The genes are TRBV11-1 and TRBJ2-1; 9 nucleotides align to TRBD2. V was clipped by 5 bases and J by 10 bases; unmatched bases: 18. Germline V gene lookup returns CDR1 SGHAT and CDR2 FQDESV (reference sequence). The CDR3 contains 17 residues. CDR3 sequence (DNA): TGTGCCAGCAGCGCAAGGGGTGCGGGAGGGCCTCTAGGCGAGCAGTTCTTC. Translating it yields CASSARGAGGPLGEQFF.

The CDR3 region is CSAPSGGTDTQYF. The CDR3 coding sequence is TGCAGCGCTCCGTCGGGAGGGACAGATACGCAGTATTTT. V usage is TRBV29-1 and J usage is TRBJ2-3; 8 bases agree with TRBD2. Germline CDR1 SQVTM, CDR2 ANQGSEA. V dropped 7 bases and J dropped 3; count of bases not matched to a gene: 6. This CDR3 has 13 amino acids.

The chain has TRBV19 and TRBJ1-2; 8 bases match TRBD1. The CDR3 length is 13 residues. J gave up 7 bases and V 7 bases, and 8 bases lay outside the gene matches. Germline-derived CDR1 and CDR2 are LNHDA and SQIVND (reference sequence). The CDR3 sequence: CASIRTGYTGYTF. CDR3 sequence (DNA): TGTGCCAGTATTAGGACAGGGTATACTGGCTACACCTTC.